These 24 T cell receptor beta chains were sequenced from one sample in a study of cytomegalovirus exposure and HLA in healthy donors. 60 Vbeta and 13 Jbeta primers were used in PCR. The assay was immunoSEQ multiplex PCR, and TCRdb's table has in-frame clones only and misses some. The sample consists of 150,000 or so clones, about 80% of them appearing once. The sample consisted of PBMCs. The receptors come from a woman in her thirties or forties in good health and CMV-seronegative.

J is TRBJ1-4 and V is TRBV27, with 9 nucleotides matching TRBD1. The junction had 2 bases not matched to a gene; V was cut back by 3 bases and J by 3 bases. The CDR3 contains 15 residues. Germline V CDR1 and CDR2: MNHEY, SMNVEV (reference sequence). The CDR3 spells CASSFGQGSNEKLFF. The CDR3 DNA reads TGTGCCAGCAGTTTCGGACAGGGGTCTAATGAAAAACTGTTTTTT.

The gene calls are TRBV14 and TRBJ2-7, with D possibly TRBD1 on 7 matching bases. This CDR3 is built from 14 residues. CDR1 is SGHDN and CDR2 is FVKESK in the germline V gene. The V end lost 4 bases, the J end lost 4 bases, and 14 bases lay between the germline ends. DNA of the CDR3: TGTGCCAGCAGCCCTTGGCAGGGGGGATACGAGCAGTACTTC. It is translated as CASSPWQGGYEQYF.

V and J are TRBV2 and TRBJ1-1, with a weak D call TRBD1 (6 bases). V lost 6 bases to trimming and J lost 8 bases, with 19 bases between them. This CDR3 region has 14 residues. Per the germline V gene, CDR1 is SNHLY and CDR2 is FYNNEI. CDR3 nucleotide sequence: TGTGCCAGCAGCGATTCACACAGGGCCTCCGAAGCTTTCTTT. Translating gives CASSDSHRASEAFF.

The V and J genes are TRBV5-4 and TRBJ1-3, with D unclear. V was trimmed by 0 bases and J by 2 bases, leaving 12 bases between them. Germline CDR1 and CDR2: SGHNT and YYREEE (reference sequence). This CDR3 is built from 16 residues. The CDR3 region is CASSLDRWSAGNTIYF. CDR3 DNA: TGTGCCAGCAGCTTGGATCGCTGGTCAGCTGGAAACACCATATATTTT.

The genes are TRBV6-4 and TRBJ1-2; 10 bases fit TRBD1. The CDR3 is 14 residues long. Germline values: CDR1 MRHNA, CDR2 SNTAGT. With V trimmed by 0 bases and J by 9 bases, 4 bases remained unmatched. CDR3 nucleotide sequence: TGTGCCAGCAGTGACTCGCCGGGACAGGGGAGCTACACCTTC. Amino acids: CASSDSPGQGSYTF.

This clone was seen a handful of times. CDR3 nucleotides: TGTGCCAGCAGGAAACAGGGCGCCTTGAACATTCAGTACTTC. It codes for CASRKQGALNIQYF. V is TRBV27 and J is TRBJ2-4; a weak D match, TRBD1 (6 bases). Looked up from germline, CDR1 is MNHEY and CDR2 is SMNVEV (reference sequence). The CDR3 runs 14 residues. Trimming took 6 bases from V and 7 from J, leaving 16 bases between them.

This clone has just one count. The rearrangement uses TRBV21-1 and TRBJ2-4; the table's TRBD1 call for D was not verified on the DNA. TRBV21-1 is a pseudogene. This CDR3 comprises 12 residues. The CDR3 DNA follows: TGTGCCAGCAGCTGCCCACCTAGGGGTAAGTACTTC. Encoded protein: CASSCPPRGKYF.

The rearrangement uses TRBV12-5 and TRBJ2-1; perhaps TRBD1 as D (6 bases). The V gene's germline CDR1 is LGHNT and CDR2 FRNRAP. The CDR3 loop spans 16 amino acids. Trimming removed 0 bases from V and 6 bases from J, with 15 bases in between. CDR3 DNA sequence: TGTGCTAGTGGTTTGGTCAGCACGCTAGGGGGCAATGAGCAGTTCTTC. Its translation is CASGLVSTLGGNEQFF. Using reference TRBV12-5 and TRBJ2-1 for the parts outside the CDR3, the full variable domain is DARVTQTPRHKVTEMGQEVTMRCQPILGHNTVFWYRQTMMQGLELLAYFRNRAPLDDSGMPKDRFSAEMPDATLATLKIQPSEPRDSAVYFCASGLVSTLGGNEQFFGPGTRLTVL.

This clone was seen a few times. The rearrangement uses TRBV6-5 and TRBJ2-7; 11 nucleotides agree with TRBD1. Trimming took 5 bases from V and 6 from J; bases not matched to a gene: 3. CDR3 length: 13 amino acids. Per the germline V gene, CDR1 is MNHEY and CDR2 is SVGAGI. The CDR3 loop reads CASSGTGGGEQYF. The CDR3 nucleotides are TGTGCCAGCAGTGGGACAGGGGGTGGCGAGCAGTACTTC.

V and J are TRBV12-5 and TRBJ2-1, with 13 bases identical to TRBD2. The germline V gene encodes CDR1 LGHNT and CDR2 FRNRAP. With 5 bases clipped from V and 0 bases from J, the junction kept 7 bases outside the gene matches. CDR3 length: 18 amino acids. The CDR3 region has the DNA TGTGCTAGTGGTCTGGGACTAGCGGGGACCAGCTCCTACAATGAGCAGTTCTTC. Protein product: CASGLGLAGTSSYNEQFF.

V usage is TRBV11-2 and J usage is TRBJ2-7; maybe TRBD2 (5 bases). This CDR3 has 15 residues. The germline V gene has CDR1 SGHAT and CDR2 FQNNGV. With 0 bases removed from V and 2 bases from J, the gap between germline ends came to 11 bases. The CDR3 sequence: CASSLDGRGTYEQYF. The CDR3 DNA follows: TGTGCCAGCAGCTTAGATGGGCGAGGGACCTACGAGCAGTACTTC.

The V gene is TRBV6-1, the J gene TRBJ1-3, with 8 bases that match TRBD1. The germline CDR1 and CDR2 sequences are MNHNS and SASEGT. This CDR3 is built from 14 residues. V trimming: 7 bases; J trimming: 4 bases; junction bases outside the gene matches: 6. CDR3 protein: CASMDRERGNTIYF. Here the CDR3 DNA reads TGTGCCAGCATGGACAGGGAAAGGGGAAACACCATATATTTT.

This rearrangement joins TRBV7-3 to TRBJ1-3; no reliable D call. This CDR3 comprises 16 residues. Germline CDR1 reads SGHTA; CDR2 reads FQGTGA. Deletions cut 5 bases from V and 0 bases from J, with 14 bases between. The CDR3 spells CASSPVWPHSGNTIYF. Written as DNA, the CDR3 is TGTGCCAGCAGCCCCGTTTGGCCCCACTCTGGAAACACCATATATTTT.

The chain uses TRBV6-6 and TRBJ1-2; 7 nucleotides align to TRBD1. V was clipped by 5 bases and J by 3 bases; unmatched bases: 9. Looked up from germline, CDR1 is MNHNY and CDR2 is SVGAGI (reference sequence). CDR3 length: 15 amino acids. The CDR3, as DNA: TGTGCCAGCAGTCCCACCCTACAGGGGTACTATGGCTACACCTTC. It translates to CASSPTLQGYYGYTF.

This chain links TRBV7-9 with TRBJ2-7; no reliable D call. The ends were cut back, 1 base at V and 2 bases at J, with 6 bases in the middle. This CDR3 has 13 residues. The germline gives CDR1 SEHNR, CDR2 FQNEAQ (reference sequence). The CDR3 DNA reads as TGTGCCAGCAGCTTAGACACTACCTACGAGCAGTACTTC. The encoded protein is CASSLDTTYEQYF.

This chain joins TRBV7-2 and TRBJ2-7; weak D call: TRBD2 (6 bases). CDR1 and CDR2 (germline): SGHTA, FQGNSA. Trimming shortened V by 1 base and J by 4 bases, and 11 bases separated the two germline ends. CDR3 length: 14 residues. DNA for the CDR3: TGTGCCAGCAGCTTAGAAGTCGGGGGATACGAGCAGTACTTC. Its protein product is CASSLEVGGYEQYF.

By share of the sample, this clone is medium-sized. This chain uses TRBV13 with TRBJ1-4; D is unclear. The CDR3 loop spans 12 amino acids. V lost 6 bases and J lost 8, with 10 bases in between. Germline-derived CDR1 and CDR2 are PRHDT and FYEKMQ (reference sequence). In nucleotides, the CDR3 is TGTGCCAGCAGTAATAAGCGAGAAAAACTGTTTTTT. Translating gives CASSNKREKLFF.

The chain employs TRBV5-1 and TRBJ2-3, with 8 bases that match TRBD1. This CDR3 comprises 15 residues. The germline gives CDR1 SGHRS, CDR2 YFSETQ. J was trimmed by 3 bases and V by 4 bases; bases with no gene match: 7. CDR3 region: CASSLSTGETDTQYF. Written as DNA, the CDR3 is TGCGCCAGCAGCCTATCGACAGGGGAAACAGATACGCAGTATTTT.

The chain couples TRBV10-2 to TRBJ1-2, with D unclear. Germline-derived CDR1 and CDR2 are WSHSY and SAAADI. The germline V and J ends were trimmed by 7 bases and 7 bases, with 19 bases remaining between them. The CDR3 runs 14 residues. The CDR3 coding sequence is TGCGCCAGCACAACCACGGGGATGGCTCGTGGCTACACCTTC. Protein: CASTTTGMARGYTF.

This chain links TRBV7-2 with TRBJ2-1; TRBD2 might be the D (5 bases). Trimming removed 1 base at V and 3 bases at J, with 7 bases between. The CDR3 extends over 14 amino acids. The germline gives CDR1 SGHTA, CDR2 FQGNSA. CDR3 sequence: CASSLDGLYNEQFF. The DNA for the CDR3 is TGTGCCAGCAGCTTAGACGGACTCTACAATGAGCAGTTCTTC.

This chain connects TRBV28 to TRBJ2-7; D not certain. Trimming pared 4 bases from V and 2 bases from J, leaving 12 bases between. CDR1 MDHEN and CDR2 SYDVKM come from the germline V gene. This CDR3 comprises 14 residues. Written as DNA, the CDR3 is TGTGCCAGCAGTTCTCCCCAGTCCGCCTACGAGCAGTACTTC. Translated: CASSSPQSAYEQYF.

In this sample, this clone turned up once. This chain connects TRBV6-1 to TRBJ1-1; no clear D gene. CDR3 size: 14 residues. V was cut by 8 bases and J by 0 bases, with 13 bases left in between. CDR1 is MNHNS, CDR2 SASEGT, per germline. CDR3 sequence (DNA): TGTGCCAGCCGGGTCCGGGGTTTGAACACTGAAGCTTTCTTT. Translated: CASRVRGLNTEAFF.

This chain links TRBV10-2 with TRBJ1-4; no reliable D call. CDR3 size: 14 residues. The V gene lost 3 bases and the J gene lost 3 bases, with 8 bases spanning the gap. In germline, CDR1 is WSHSY, CDR2 SAAADI. The CDR3 DNA follows: TGCGCCAGCAGTGATGAGGGAGCTAATGAAAAACTGTTTTTT. This encodes CASSDEGANEKLFF.

In this sample, this clone turned up a few times. The gene calls are TRBV19 and TRBJ2-7; TRBD2 matches at 7 bases. Germline CDR1 reads LNHDA; CDR2 reads SQIVND (reference sequence). V shed 5 bases and J 5 bases; nucleotides not matched to a gene: 6. This CDR3 spans 13 amino acids. The CDR3, as DNA: TGTGCCAGTAGTGTGACCCGGGGGGACGAGCAGTACTTC. It codes for CASSVTRGDEQYF.